The present T cell receptor (beta chain) was sequenced within a study of PD-1 blockade in classical Hodgkin lymphoma. Stated time point: cycle 4 day 1 (C4D1), after less than 7 weeks of nivolumab. Each patient's relapse followed autologous stem cell transplantation, and brentuximab vedotin exposure varied. CD8+ T cell isolation from thawed PBMCs was performed by magnetic negative selection. Best responses fell into complete response, partial response or progressive disease. CDR1 is SGDLS and CDR2 is YYNGEE in the germline V gene. The trim removed 4 bases at V and 3 bases at J, leaving 8 bases unmatched. There are 17 residues in the CDR3. Produced via immunoSEQ multiplex PCR; TCRdb's table is partial and in-frame only. The profile shows approximately 7,600 clones, about three quarters of them singletons.

Sequences were derived from CD8+ T cells from blood, sampled before the fourth cycle of nivolumab. This receptor was identified in a human donor with classical Hodgkin lymphoma. The chain joins TRBV9 to TRBJ2-2, with 11 bases lining up with TRBD2. CDR3 bases: TGTGCCAGCAGCATAGGGACTAGCGGAACCGACACCGGGGAGCTGTTTTTT. Translation: CASSIGTSGTDTGELFF.